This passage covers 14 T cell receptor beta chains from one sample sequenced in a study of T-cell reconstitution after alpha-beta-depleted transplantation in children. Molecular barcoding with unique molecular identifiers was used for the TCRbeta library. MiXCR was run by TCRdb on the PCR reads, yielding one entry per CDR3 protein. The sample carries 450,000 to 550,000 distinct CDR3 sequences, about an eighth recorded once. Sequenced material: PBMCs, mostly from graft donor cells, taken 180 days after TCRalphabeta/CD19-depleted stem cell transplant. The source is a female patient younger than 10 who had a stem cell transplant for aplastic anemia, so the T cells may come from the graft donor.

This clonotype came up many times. CDR3 DNA sequence: TGTGCCAGCAGCGTAGACCCAAACACCGGGGAGCTGTTTTTT. Encoded protein: CASSVDPNTGELFF. The chain combines TRBV9 with TRBJ2-2; D remains unclear. The CDR3 length is 14 residues. In germline, CDR1 is SGDLS, CDR2 YYNGEE. The V end was cut by 0 bases, the J end by 2 bases, with 5 bases between. The whole variable domain, remainder taken from reference TRBV9 and TRBJ2-2, is DSGVTQTPKHLITATGQRVTLRCSPRSGDLSVYWYQQSLDQGLQFLIQYYNGEERAKGNILERFSAQQFPDLHSELNLSSLELGDSALYFCASSVDPNTGELFFGEGSRLTVL.

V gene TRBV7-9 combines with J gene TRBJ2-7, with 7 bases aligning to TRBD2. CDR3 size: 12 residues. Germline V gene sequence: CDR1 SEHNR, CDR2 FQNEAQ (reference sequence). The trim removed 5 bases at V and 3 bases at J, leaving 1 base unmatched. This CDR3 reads CASSASGYEQYV. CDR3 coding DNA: TGTGCCAGCAGCGCTAGCGGCTACGAGCAGTACGTC.

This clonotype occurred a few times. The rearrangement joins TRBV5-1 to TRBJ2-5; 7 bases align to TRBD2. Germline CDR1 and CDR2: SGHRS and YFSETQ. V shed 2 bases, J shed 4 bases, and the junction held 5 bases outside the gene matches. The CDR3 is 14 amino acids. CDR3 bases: TGCGCCAGCAGCTTAATAGGCGGGAGAGAGACCCAGTACTTC. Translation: CASSLIGGRETQYF.

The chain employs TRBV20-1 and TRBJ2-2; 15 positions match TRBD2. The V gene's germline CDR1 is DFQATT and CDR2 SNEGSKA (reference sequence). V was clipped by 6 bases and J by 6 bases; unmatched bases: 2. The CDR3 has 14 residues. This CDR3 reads CSARTSGRAGELFF. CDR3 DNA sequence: TGCAGTGCAAGGACTAGCGGGAGGGCCGGGGAGCTGTTTTTT.

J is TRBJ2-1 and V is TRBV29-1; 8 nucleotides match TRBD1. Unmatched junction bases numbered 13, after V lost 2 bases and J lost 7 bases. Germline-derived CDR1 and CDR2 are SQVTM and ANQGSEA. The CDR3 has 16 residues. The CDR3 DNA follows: TGCAGCGTTGAACGTGGCAGGGGGCGAAGTTTGAATGAGCAGTTCTTC. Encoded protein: CSVERGRGRSLNEQFF.

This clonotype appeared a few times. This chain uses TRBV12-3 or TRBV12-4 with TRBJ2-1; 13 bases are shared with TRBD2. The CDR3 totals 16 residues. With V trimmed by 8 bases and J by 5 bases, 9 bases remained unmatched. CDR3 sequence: CASLRGLAGRHNEQFF. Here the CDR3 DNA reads TGTGCCAGCTTGCGGGGACTAGCGGGAAGACACAATGAGCAGTTCTTC.

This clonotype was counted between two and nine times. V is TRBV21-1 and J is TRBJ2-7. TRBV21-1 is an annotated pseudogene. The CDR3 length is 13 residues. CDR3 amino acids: CASSSLSSYEQYF. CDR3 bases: TGTGCCAGCAGCAGTTTAAGCTCCTACGAGCAGTACTTC.

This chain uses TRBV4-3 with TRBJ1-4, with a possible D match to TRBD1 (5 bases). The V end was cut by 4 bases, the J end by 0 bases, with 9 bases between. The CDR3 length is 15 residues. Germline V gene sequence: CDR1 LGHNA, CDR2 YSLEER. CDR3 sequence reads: CASSRGTATNEKLFF. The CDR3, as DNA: TGCGCCAGCAGCCGCGGGACCGCAACTAATGAAAAACTGTTTTTT.

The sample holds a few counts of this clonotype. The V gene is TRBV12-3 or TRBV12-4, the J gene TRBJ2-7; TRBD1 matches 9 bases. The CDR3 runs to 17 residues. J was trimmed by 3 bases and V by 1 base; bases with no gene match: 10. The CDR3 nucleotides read TGTGCCAGCAGTTTAGGGGGTCCGGGACAGGGCGGCTACGAGCAGTACTTC. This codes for CASSLGGPGQGGYEQYF.

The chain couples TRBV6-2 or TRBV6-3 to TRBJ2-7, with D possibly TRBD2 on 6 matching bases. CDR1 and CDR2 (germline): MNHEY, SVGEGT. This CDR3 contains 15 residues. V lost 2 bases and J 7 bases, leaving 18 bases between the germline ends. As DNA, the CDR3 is TGTGCCAGCAGTTACGATCGCGGGAAGAGTCTGGAGCAGTACTTC. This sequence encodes CASSYDRGKSLEQYF.

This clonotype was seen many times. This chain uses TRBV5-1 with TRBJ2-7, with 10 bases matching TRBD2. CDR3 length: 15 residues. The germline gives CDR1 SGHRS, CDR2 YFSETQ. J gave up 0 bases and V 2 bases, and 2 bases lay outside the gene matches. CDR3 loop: CASSFSGRSSYEQYF. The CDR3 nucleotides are TGCGCCAGCAGCTTTAGCGGGAGGAGCTCCTACGAGCAGTACTTC.

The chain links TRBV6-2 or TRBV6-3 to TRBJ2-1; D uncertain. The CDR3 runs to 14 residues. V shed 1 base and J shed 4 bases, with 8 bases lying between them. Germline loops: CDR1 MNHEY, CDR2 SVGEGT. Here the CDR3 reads CASSYLGWYNEQFF. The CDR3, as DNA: TGTGCCAGCAGTTACTTGGGATGGTACAATGAGCAGTTCTTC.

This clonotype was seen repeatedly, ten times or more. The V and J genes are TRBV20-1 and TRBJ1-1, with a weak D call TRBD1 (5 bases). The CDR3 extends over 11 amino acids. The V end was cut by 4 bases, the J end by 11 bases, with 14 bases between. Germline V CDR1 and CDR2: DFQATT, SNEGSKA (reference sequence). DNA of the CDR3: TGCAGTGCTATAGACAGCCCCAGGGCTTTCTTT. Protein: CSAIDSPRAFF.

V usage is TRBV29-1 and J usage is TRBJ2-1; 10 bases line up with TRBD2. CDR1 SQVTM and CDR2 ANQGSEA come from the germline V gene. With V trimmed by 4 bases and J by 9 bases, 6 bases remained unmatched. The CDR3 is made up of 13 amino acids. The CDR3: CSVGESGRAEQFF. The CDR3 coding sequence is TGCAGCGTTGGGGAAAGCGGGAGGGCTGAGCAGTTCTTC.